Presented here are 29 T cell receptor beta chains from one specimen sequenced in a study of type 1 regulatory T cells (dated by TCRdb to the early 2020s). The sequencer listed for this sample is Illumina MiSeq. TCRdb reprocessed the public reads (quality trimming at Q25 with fastp, clone calling with MiXCR) and kept in-frame beta chains. Each record represents a unique CDR3 protein, reported with the most common genes and DNA among its rows. This sample gives some 60,000 distinct CDR3 sequences in total; 62% of them show up just once. Of the sample, approximately 2% is held by the ten largest clones. No antigen has been identified for these receptors. The material sequenced was cultured non-Tr1 T cells, either the whole culture or a sorted T cell fraction (not recorded which). The intended sense of this specimen's cell subset or site label: non-Tr1 population from the T-allo10 product. Receptors were obtained from a human donor in good health.

The chain combines TRBV6-6 with TRBJ1-5, with no clear D. The germline V gene has CDR1 MNHNY and CDR2 SVGAGI (reference sequence). The CDR3 consists of 13 residues. V was cut by 8 bases and J by 4 bases, with 12 bases left in between. In nucleotides, the CDR3 is TGTGCCAGCTCCCCTCCGGGGAATCAGCCCCAGCATTTT. Translating it yields CASSPPGNQPQHF.

The V gene is TRBV5-1, the J gene TRBJ2-7; TRBD2 aligns across 11 bases. V shed 3 bases and J 2 bases; nucleotides not matched to a gene: 7. The length of the CDR3 is 16 residues. Germline V gene lookup returns CDR1 SGHRS and CDR2 YFSETQ. As DNA, the CDR3 is TGCGCCAGCAGCTCGATTACTAGCGGGGGCACCTACGAGCAGTACTTC. Protein: CASSSITSGGTYEQYF. The whole variable domain, remainder taken from reference TRBV5-1 and TRBJ2-7, is KAGVTQTPRYLIKTRGQQVTLSCSPISGHRSVSWYQQTPGQGLQFLFEYFSETQRNKGNFPGRFSGRQFSNSRSEMNVSTLELGDSALYLCASSSITSGGTYEQYFGPGTRLTVT.

The chain recombines TRBV11-2 with TRBJ2-7; 8 nucleotides agree with TRBD2. The CDR3 is 14 residues long. The germline gives CDR1 SGHAT, CDR2 FQNNGV. The V and J ends lost 6 bases and 4 bases, in that order; junction bases with no gene match: 8. CDR3 in amino acids: CASRRSGSGYEQYF. The CDR3 DNA sequence: TGTGCCAGCAGGAGAAGCGGGAGTGGGTACGAGCAGTACTTC.

The CDR3 bases are TGCAGTGCTAGAGATTGGCAGGAGGGCCAATCCTACGAGCAGTACTTC. Translated: CSARDWQEGQSYEQYF. This chain links TRBV20-1 with TRBJ2-7; perhaps TRBD2 as D (6 bases). V was pared by 0 bases and J by 1 base, with 16 bases between. This CDR3 is built from 16 residues. Germline CDR1 is DFQATT and CDR2 is SNEGSKA (reference sequence).

The CDR3 spells CSATLPGPYEQYF. The DNA for the CDR3 is TGCAGTGCCACTCTTCCGGGACCTTACGAGCAGTACTTC. The rearrangement joins TRBV20-1 to TRBJ2-7; D is possibly TRBD1 or TRBD2 (5 bases each). The CDR3 is 13 amino acids. V lost 6 bases and J 4 bases, leaving 16 bases between the germline ends. Germline V gene data show CDR1 as DFQATT and CDR2 as SNEGSKA (reference sequence).

This clonotype was observed once. The V and J genes are TRBV7-2 and TRBJ1-4, with D hard to call. The length of the CDR3 is 13 residues. Germline values: CDR1 SGHTA, CDR2 FQGNSA. Trimming took 3 bases from V and 8 from J, leaving 10 bases between them. Written as DNA, the CDR3 is TGTGCCAGCAGCTTTCTCCTTGAAGAAAAACTGTTTTTT. This translates into CASSFLLEEKLFF.

This clonotype was counted at least ten times. The chain employs TRBV10-2 and TRBJ1-1; perhaps TRBD1 as D (5 bases). The length of the CDR3 is 13 residues. Germline-derived CDR1 and CDR2 are WSHSY and SAAADI. V dropped 4 bases and J dropped 3 bases, with 9 bases sitting between them. CDR3 in DNA: TGCGCCAGCAGTGTTCAGGGAGACACTGAAGCTTTCTTT. Translated, it gives CASSVQGDTEAFF.

Only a few counts were recorded for this clonotype. The V gene is TRBV6-2 or TRBV6-3, the J gene TRBJ2-3; D gene uncertain. The CDR3 totals 13 residues. The ends were cut back, 3 bases at V and 4 bases at J, with 8 bases in the middle. Germline loops: CDR1 MNHEY, CDR2 SVGEGT. The chain's CDR3 is CASSYGLPDTQYF. The CDR3 coding sequence is TGTGCCAGCAGTTATGGGCTGCCAGATACGCAGTATTTT.

The chain links TRBV7-8 to TRBJ2-5; TRBD2 matches at 10 bases. Looked up from germline, CDR1 is SGHVS and CDR2 is FQNEAQ. The CDR3 length is 16 residues. Losses at the gene ends were 5 bases for V and 1 base for J; bases not matched to a gene: 7. Here the CDR3 reads CASSHSTSGLQETQYF. The CDR3 DNA reads TGTGCCAGCAGCCACTCGACTAGCGGGCTCCAAGAGACCCAGTACTTC.

The chain combines TRBV6-5 with TRBJ1-4; D is uncertain. CDR1 MNHEY and CDR2 SVGAGI come from the germline V gene. There are 14 residues in the CDR3. V lost 7 bases and J lost 5, with 14 bases in between. The CDR3 DNA follows: TGTGCCAGCAAAGCGGACCCTAGCAATGAAAAACTGTTTTTT. It specifies CASKADPSNEKLFF.

The chain couples TRBV20-1 to TRBJ2-7; D may match TRBD1 or TRBD2 (5 bases each). Germline V gene sequence: CDR1 DFQATT, CDR2 SNEGSKA (reference sequence). With 5 bases removed from V and 1 base from J, the gap between germline ends came to 18 bases. The CDR3 has 15 amino acids. Here the CDR3 DNA reads TGCAGTGCTCGATCCCCCGGGGCAGAGTCCTACGAGCAGTACTTC. It is translated as CSARSPGAESYEQYF.

In this sample, this clonotype turned up a few times. This chain connects TRBV7-8 to TRBJ2-4; 8 bases align to TRBD2. V lost 4 bases and J lost 3; bases outside the gene matches: 5. The CDR3 is 15 residues long. The germline V gene encodes CDR1 SGHVS and CDR2 FQNEAQ. CDR3 amino acids: CASSYSGTNKNIQYF. CDR3 nucleotides: TGTGCCAGCAGCTATAGCGGGACCAACAAAAACATTCAGTACTTC.

The CDR3 loop is CASGLVIRGTGELFF. The CDR3, as DNA: TGTGCTAGTGGTTTGGTAATCCGTGGAACCGGGGAGCTGTTTTTT. The V call is TRBV12-5, the J call TRBJ2-2; D gene ambiguous. The germline CDR1 and CDR2 sequences are LGHNT and FRNRAP. The CDR3 has 15 residues. Trimming took 0 bases from V and 5 from J, leaving 10 bases between them.

V is TRBV7-2 and J is TRBJ2-5; TRBD2 aligns across 8 bases. V lost 1 base and J lost 5; bases outside the gene matches: 12. The CDR3 runs to 17 residues. Germline V CDR1 and CDR2: SGHTA, FQGNSA. The CDR3 spells CASSLVGLSSGLETQYF. CDR3 coding DNA: TGTGCCAGCAGCTTAGTAGGGTTGTCTAGCGGGTTGGAGACCCAGTACTTC.

The rearrangement joins TRBV19 to TRBJ1-1; D ambiguous. CDR3 size: 15 residues. V dropped 5 bases and J dropped 0 bases, with 13 bases sitting between them. Germline V lookup: CDR1 LNHDA, CDR2 SQIVND (reference sequence). The CDR3 nucleotides are TGTGCCAGTAGTGTGGCAGGACCCGTGAACACTGAAGCTTTCTTT. Protein: CASSVAGPVNTEAFF.

The count of this clonotype is one. CDR3 protein: CSASGGRAHNEQFF. The CDR3 region has the DNA TGCAGTGCTAGCGGCGGGAGGGCCCACAATGAGCAGTTCTTC. The chain links TRBV20-1 to TRBJ2-1; 9 bases match TRBD2. Germline V lookup: CDR1 DFQATT, CDR2 SNEGSKA (reference sequence). The CDR3 totals 14 residues. The ends lost 3 bases at V and 5 bases at J; junction bases unmatched: 5.

The chain employs TRBV5-1 and TRBJ2-5; 9 bases are a match to TRBD2. J gave up 1 base and V 4 bases, and 5 bases lay outside the gene matches. The length of the CDR3 is 15 residues. Germline assignment: CDR1 SGHRS and CDR2 YFSETQ. Here the CDR3 DNA reads TGCGCCAGCAGCATCGGACTAGCGCCCCAAGAGACCCAGTACTTC. This gives the protein CASSIGLAPQETQYF.

The V and J genes are TRBV20-1 and TRBJ2-3; a weak D match, TRBD2 (5 bases). V dropped 0 bases and J dropped 5 bases, with 12 bases sitting between them. The length of the CDR3 is 14 residues. Per germline, CDR1 DFQATT and CDR2 SNEGSKA (reference sequence). The CDR3: CSARDMRGIDTQYF. The CDR3 DNA sequence: TGCAGTGCTAGAGATATGAGAGGGATAGATACGCAGTATTTT.

The J gene is TRBJ2-7, the V gene TRBV19; D gene ambiguous. The CDR3 consists of 11 residues. Per the germline V gene, CDR1 is LNHDA and CDR2 is SQIVND (reference sequence). Trimming removed 3 bases at V and 5 bases at J, with 5 bases between. The CDR3 region has the DNA TGTGCCAGTAGTATGGGTGACGAGCAGTACTTC. As protein: CASSMGDEQYF.

This clonotype was seen repeatedly, ten times or more. The chain is built from TRBV2 and TRBJ2-1; 7 bases agree with TRBD2. The germline V gene has CDR1 SNHLY and CDR2 FYNNEI. CDR3 length equals 15 residues. J was trimmed by 6 bases and V by 4 bases; bases with no gene match: 9. In nucleotides, the CDR3 is TGTGCCAGCAGTGCTAGCCGGCTAGCGGCCAATGAGCAGTTCTTC. As protein: CASSASRLAANEQFF.

CDR3 in amino acids: CASSQDIGSSYEQYF. The CDR3 region has the DNA TGTGCCAGCAGCCAAGACATCGGGAGCTCCTACGAGCAGTACTTC. The V gene is TRBV3-1, the J gene TRBJ2-7; possible D gene TRBD2, 6 bases. Germline V CDR1 and CDR2: LGHDT, YNNKEL (reference sequence). Trimming stripped 0 bases from V and 0 bases from J, with 9 bases between. The CDR3 consists of 15 residues.

The rearrangement joins TRBV4-3 to TRBJ1-5, with D possibly matching TRBD1 (5 bases). Between the trimmed V and J ends, which lost 2 bases and 4 bases, there was a span of 12 bases. This CDR3 has 15 residues. Germline CDR1 reads LGHNA; CDR2 reads YSLEER. The CDR3 DNA reads as TGCGCCAGCAGCCAAACCCAGGGTGGGAATCAGCCCCAGCATTTT. This gives the protein CASSQTQGGNQPQHF.

This clonotype appeared a few times. J is TRBJ2-7 and V is TRBV5-1; 10 positions match TRBD1. The V gene end was trimmed by 4 bases and the J gene end by 7 bases; junction bases not matched to a gene: 5. This CDR3 has 13 residues. Germline CDR1 SGHRS, CDR2 YFSETQ. As DNA, the CDR3 is TGCGCCAGCAGCCCCGGGACAGGGGAAGAGCAGTACTTC. This gives the protein CASSPGTGEEQYF.

This clonotype was found once. V is TRBV2 and J is TRBJ2-3; 8 nucleotides match TRBD1. Trimming at V came to 2 bases and at J to 1 base, leaving 2 bases not matched to a gene. Germline V gene sequence: CDR1 SNHLY, CDR2 FYNNEI. The CDR3 sequence is 15 residues long. The CDR3: CASSEQGAGTDTQYF. Written as DNA, the CDR3 is TGTGCCAGCAGTGAACAGGGGGCGGGCACAGATACGCAGTATTTT.

The V call is TRBV19, the J call TRBJ1-5; tentative D call: TRBD1 (5 bases). Trimming took 7 bases from V and 7 from J, leaving 17 bases between them. Per the germline V gene, CDR1 is LNHDA and CDR2 is SQIVND (reference sequence). The CDR3 loop spans 14 amino acids. In nucleotides, the CDR3 is TGTGCCAGTAATAGGGGAGAGCGGACCCAGCCCCAGCATTTT. Translated: CASNRGERTQPQHF.

The rearrangement links TRBV7-2 to TRBJ2-4; TRBD2 is a possible D gene (5 bases). Trimming shortened V by 4 bases and J by 0 bases, and 16 bases separated the two germline ends. Germline V gives CDR1 SGHTA, CDR2 FQGNSA. The CDR3 is made up of 17 amino acids. This chain's CDR3 is CASSSTGTALAKNIQYF. CDR3 DNA: TGTGCCAGCAGCTCCACGGGAACAGCACTAGCCAAAAACATTCAGTACTTC. The whole variable domain, filled in from reference TRBV7-2 and TRBJ2-4, reads GAGVSQSPSNKVTEKGKDVELRCDPISGHTALYWYRQSLGQGLEFLIYFQGNSAPDKSGLPSDRFSAERTGGSVSTLTIQRTQQEDSAVYLCASSSTGTALAKNIQYFGAGTRLSVL.

This clonotype showed up just a few times. The gene calls are TRBV29-1 and TRBJ2-3; D may correspond to TRBD1 or TRBD2 (6 bases each). This CDR3 has 13 amino acids. Per germline, CDR1 SQVTM and CDR2 ANQGSEA. Deletions cut 4 bases from V and 6 bases from J, with 14 bases between. In DNA, the CDR3 is TGCAGCGTTGGACTAGGACAGTTGGATACGCAGTATTTT. Amino acid sequence: CSVGLGQLDTQYF.

The V call is TRBV7-6, the J call TRBJ2-1, with 9 bases fitting TRBD2. The CDR3 loop spans 16 amino acids. CDR1 SGHVS and CDR2 FNYEAQ come from the germline V gene. V lost 5 bases, J lost 7 bases, and 12 bases stayed unmatched. CDR3 DNA sequence: TGTGCCAGCAGCCCCAGAGCGGGAGGTTCGGGAAATGAGCAGTTCTTC. As protein: CASSPRAGGSGNEQFF.

V usage is TRBV18 and J usage is TRBJ2-7, with 7 bases identical to TRBD1. Germline-derived CDR1 and CDR2 are KGHSH and LQKENI. Trimming removed 0 bases from V and 3 bases from J; junction bases left unmatched: 5. The CDR3 spans 15 residues. In DNA form, the CDR3 reads TGTGCCAGCTCACCACCGGAAGGGACAGACTACGAGCAGTACTTC. Translation: CASSPPEGTDYEQYF.